The 9 T cell receptor beta chains listed next were all sequenced from one sample in a study of T cells in Graves' hyperthyroidism and ophthalmopathy. TCR beta CDR3 regions were amplified from RNA. The HTBI primer set served for first-round RT-PCR of the TCR CDR3. One entry per CDR3 protein, called by TCRdb with MiXCR from the multiplex PCR reads. Found here are about 300,000 distinct CDR3 sequences, approximately 18% of them singletons; the top ten hold 35% to 40%. Material: blood. These receptors originate from a man between 50 and 59 years old with Graves' ophthalmopathy.

This clonotype was seen repeatedly, ten times or more. The chain carries TRBV20-1 and TRBJ2-7; maybe TRBD2 (5 bases). The CDR3 runs to 13 residues. CDR1 is DFQATT, CDR2 SNEGSKA, per germline (reference sequence). Trimming pared 6 bases from V and 0 bases from J, leaving 12 bases between. This CDR3 is CSASPGSSYEQYF. DNA for the CDR3: TGCAGTGCCAGCCCGGGGTCCTCCTACGAGCAGTACTTC.

This clonotype was picked up a small number of times. This chain uses TRBV29-1 with TRBJ1-1, with D possibly being TRBD1 (5 bases). The germline V gene encodes CDR1 SQVTM and CDR2 ANQGSEA. CDR3 size: 15 residues. V dropped 4 bases and J dropped 6 bases, with 21 bases sitting between them. The DNA for the CDR3 is TGCAGCGTTGGGCATCATTCCCAGGGAGGAGCTGAAGCTTTCTTT. Amino acids: CSVGHHSQGGAEAFF.

In its sample, this clonotype was seen a few times. The chain recombines TRBV15 with TRBJ2-1; TRBD1 matches 11 bases. The junction had 5 bases not matched to a gene; V was cut back by 0 bases and J by 7 bases. Germline V gene data show CDR1 as LNHNV and CDR2 as YYDKDF (reference sequence). The CDR3 has 16 amino acids. The CDR3 bases are TGTGCCACCAGCAGAGATCGGGGACAGGGGGGTAATGAGCAGTTCTTC. It is translated as CATSRDRGQGGNEQFF.

The chain carries TRBV5-1 and TRBJ2-7, with a possible D match to TRBD1 (6 bases). The CDR3 length is 14 residues. V was pared by 4 bases and J by 1 base, with 12 bases between. Germline V lookup: CDR1 SGHRS, CDR2 YFSETQ. CDR3 in amino acids: CASSPTGPSYEQYF. For the CDR3, the DNA is TGCGCCAGCAGCCCGACAGGTCCTTCCTACGAGCAGTACTTC.

This clonotype was found many times. The rearrangement links TRBV5-6 to TRBJ2-3; 9 bases line up with TRBD2. The CDR3 is 15 residues long. V shed 1 base, J shed 6 bases, and the junction held 6 bases outside the gene matches. The V gene's germline CDR1 is SGHDT and CDR2 YYEEEE. CDR3 DNA: TGTGCCAGCAGCTTGTCGCCAGCGGGAGGTGATACGCAGTATTTT. Translating gives CASSLSPAGGDTQYF.

This clonotype showed up just a few times. The V and J genes are TRBV4-1 and TRBJ2-7; 7 positions agree with TRBD2. The J segment lost 2 bases and the V segment lost 2 bases, leaving 6 bases of the junction unmatched. Germline CDR1 and CDR2: MGHRA and YSYEKL. CDR3 size: 15 residues. The CDR3 nucleotides are TGCGCCAGCAGCCAACCTACCGGGACTACCTACGAGCAGTACTTC. Protein: CASSQPTGTTYEQYF.

This clonotype was recorded at least ten times. CDR3 loop: CATSRDLRGSGRRNEQFF. DNA for the CDR3: TGTGCCACCAGCAGAGATCTTCGGGGTAGCGGGCGGCGCAATGAGCAGTTCTTC. This rearrangement joins TRBV15 to TRBJ2-1; 7 bases map to TRBD2. This CDR3 spans 18 amino acids. Unmatched junction bases numbered 14, after V lost 0 bases and J lost 6 bases. Germline CDR1 LNHNV, CDR2 YYDKDF (reference sequence).

V and J are TRBV20-1 and TRBJ2-7, with 8 nucleotides matching TRBD2. The CDR3 loop spans 17 amino acids. The germline gives CDR1 DFQATT, CDR2 SNEGSKA (reference sequence). The junction had 14 bases not matched to a gene; V was cut back by 0 bases and J by 4 bases. CDR3 DNA sequence: TGCAGTGCTAGAGATAGGTGGAGTGCGGGAGGAGGGTACGAGCAGTACTTC. Translated, it gives CSARDRWSAGGGYEQYF.

This clonotype was seen only a few times. The J gene is TRBJ2-6, the V gene TRBV6-1; D not certain. The CDR3 spans 16 residues. CDR1 MNHNS and CDR2 SASEGT come from the germline V gene. The V end was cut by 6 bases, the J end by 0 bases, with 12 bases between. The CDR3 is CASSPRGPSGANVLTF. The CDR3 region has the DNA TGTGCCAGCAGCCCGCGTGGCCCCTCTGGGGCCAACGTCCTGACTTTC.